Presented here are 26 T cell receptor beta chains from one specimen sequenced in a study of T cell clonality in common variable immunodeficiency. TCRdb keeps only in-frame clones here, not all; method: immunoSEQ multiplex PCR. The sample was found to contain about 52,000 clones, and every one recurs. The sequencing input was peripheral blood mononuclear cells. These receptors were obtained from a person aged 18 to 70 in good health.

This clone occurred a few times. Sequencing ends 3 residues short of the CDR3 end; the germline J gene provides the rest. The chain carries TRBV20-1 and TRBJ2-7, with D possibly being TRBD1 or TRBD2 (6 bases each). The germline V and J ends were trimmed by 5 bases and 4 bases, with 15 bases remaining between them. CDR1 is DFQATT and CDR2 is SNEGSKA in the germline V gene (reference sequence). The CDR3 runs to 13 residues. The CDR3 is CSAGGTNQYEQYF. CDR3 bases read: TGCAGTGCTGGCGGGACAAATCAGTACGAG.

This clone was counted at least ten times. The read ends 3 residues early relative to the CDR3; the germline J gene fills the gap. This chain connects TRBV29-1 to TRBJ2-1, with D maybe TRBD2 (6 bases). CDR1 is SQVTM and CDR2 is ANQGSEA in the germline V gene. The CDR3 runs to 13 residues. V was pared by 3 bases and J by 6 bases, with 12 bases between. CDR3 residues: CSVDPRGLNEQFF. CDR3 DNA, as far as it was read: TGCAGCGTTGACCCCCGGGGACTCAATGAG.

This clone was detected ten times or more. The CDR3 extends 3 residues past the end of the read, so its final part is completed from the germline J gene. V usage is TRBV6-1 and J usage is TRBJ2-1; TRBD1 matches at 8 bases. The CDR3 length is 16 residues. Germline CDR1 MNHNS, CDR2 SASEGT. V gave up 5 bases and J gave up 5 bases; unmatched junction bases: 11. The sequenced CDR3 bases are TGTGCCAGCAGTAAAGATCCAGGGACAGGCCACAATGAG. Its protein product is CASSKDPGTGHNE. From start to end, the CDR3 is CASSKDPGTGHNEQFF.

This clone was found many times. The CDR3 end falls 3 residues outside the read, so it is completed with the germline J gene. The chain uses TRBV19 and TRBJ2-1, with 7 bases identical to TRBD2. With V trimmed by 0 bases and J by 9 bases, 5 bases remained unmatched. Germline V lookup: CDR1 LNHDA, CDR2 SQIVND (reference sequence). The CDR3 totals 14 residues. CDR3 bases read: TGTGCCAGTAGTATAGACGGGGGGATAGGTGAG. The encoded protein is CASSIDGGIGE. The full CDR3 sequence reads CASSIDGGIGEQFF.

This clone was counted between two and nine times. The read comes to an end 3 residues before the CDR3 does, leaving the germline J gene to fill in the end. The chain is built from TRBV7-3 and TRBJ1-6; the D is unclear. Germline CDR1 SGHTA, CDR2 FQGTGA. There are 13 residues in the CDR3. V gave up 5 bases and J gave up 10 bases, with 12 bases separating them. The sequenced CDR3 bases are TGTGCCAGCAGCCCAAACGCGGAGTCACCC. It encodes CASSPNAESP. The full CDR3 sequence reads CASSPNAESPLHF.

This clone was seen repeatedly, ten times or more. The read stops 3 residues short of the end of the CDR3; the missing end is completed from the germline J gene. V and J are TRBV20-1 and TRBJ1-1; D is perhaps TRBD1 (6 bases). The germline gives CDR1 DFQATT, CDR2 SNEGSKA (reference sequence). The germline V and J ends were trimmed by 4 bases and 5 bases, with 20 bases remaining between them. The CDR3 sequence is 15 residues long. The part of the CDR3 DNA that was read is TGCAGTGCTAACCCGTTGAGAGGGGGTGAGACTGAA. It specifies CSANPLRGGETE. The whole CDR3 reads CSANPLRGGETEAFF.

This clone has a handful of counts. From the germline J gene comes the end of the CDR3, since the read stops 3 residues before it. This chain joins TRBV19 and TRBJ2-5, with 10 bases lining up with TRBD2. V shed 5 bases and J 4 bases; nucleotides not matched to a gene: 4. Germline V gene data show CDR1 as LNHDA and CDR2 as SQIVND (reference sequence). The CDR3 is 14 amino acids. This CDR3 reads CASSVTSGRETQYF. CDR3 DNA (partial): TGTGCCAGTAGTGTGACTAGCGGGCGAGAGACC.

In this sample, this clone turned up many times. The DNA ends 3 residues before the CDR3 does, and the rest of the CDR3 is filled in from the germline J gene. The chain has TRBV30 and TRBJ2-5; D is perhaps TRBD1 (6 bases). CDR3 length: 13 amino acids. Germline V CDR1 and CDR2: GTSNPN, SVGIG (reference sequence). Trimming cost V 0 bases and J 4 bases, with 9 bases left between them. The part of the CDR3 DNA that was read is TGTGCCTGGAGTGTCGACAGGCCAGAGACC. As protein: CAWSVDRPET. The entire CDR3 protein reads CAWSVDRPETQYF.

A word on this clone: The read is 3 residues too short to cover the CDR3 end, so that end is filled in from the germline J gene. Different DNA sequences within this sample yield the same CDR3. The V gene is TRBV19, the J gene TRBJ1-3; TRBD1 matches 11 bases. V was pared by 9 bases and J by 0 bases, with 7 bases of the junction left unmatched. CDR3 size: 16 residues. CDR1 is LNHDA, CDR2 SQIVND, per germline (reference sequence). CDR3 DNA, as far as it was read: TGTGCCAGCCGTGGACAGGGGGCTTACTCTGGAAACACC. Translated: CASRGQGAYSGNT. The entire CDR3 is CASRGQGAYSGNTIYF. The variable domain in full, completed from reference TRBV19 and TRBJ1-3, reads DGGITQSPKYLFRKEGQNVTLSCEQNLNHDAMYWYRQDPGQGLRLIYYSQIVNDFQKGDIAEGYSVSREKKESFPLTVTSAQKNPTAFYLCASRGQGAYSGNTIYFGEGSWLTVV.

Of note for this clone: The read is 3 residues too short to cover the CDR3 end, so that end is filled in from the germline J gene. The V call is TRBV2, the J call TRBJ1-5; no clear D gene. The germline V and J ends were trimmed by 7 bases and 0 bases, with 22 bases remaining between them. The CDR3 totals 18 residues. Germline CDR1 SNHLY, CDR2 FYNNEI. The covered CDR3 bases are TGTGCCAGCACGAGAACAGTGATTCGTGAAGGTAGCAATCAGCCC. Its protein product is CASTRTVIREGSNQP. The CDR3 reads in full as CASTRTVIREGSNQPQHF.

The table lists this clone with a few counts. The covered CDR3 bases are TGTGCCAGCCGGGCCAGCGGGGGTTCCTATAATTCACCA. Translation gives CASRASGGSYNSP. The whole CDR3 protein is CASRASGGSYNSPLFF. This rearrangement joins TRBV6-2 or TRBV6-3 to TRBJ1-4; weak D call: TRBD1 (5 bases). With the read ending 3 residues before the CDR3 end, the germline J gene is used to fill in that end. This CDR3 region has 16 residues. Germline V gene data show CDR1 as MNHEY and CDR2 as SVGEGT.

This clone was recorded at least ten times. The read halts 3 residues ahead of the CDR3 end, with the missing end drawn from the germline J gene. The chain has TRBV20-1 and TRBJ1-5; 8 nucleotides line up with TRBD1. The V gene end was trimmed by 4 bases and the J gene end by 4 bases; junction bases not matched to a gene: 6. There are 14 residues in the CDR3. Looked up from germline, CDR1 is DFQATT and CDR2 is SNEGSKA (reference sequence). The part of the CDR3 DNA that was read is TGCAGTGCTAAAGCTAACAGGGGGAATCAGCCC. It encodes CSAKANRGNQP. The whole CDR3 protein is CSAKANRGNQPQHF.

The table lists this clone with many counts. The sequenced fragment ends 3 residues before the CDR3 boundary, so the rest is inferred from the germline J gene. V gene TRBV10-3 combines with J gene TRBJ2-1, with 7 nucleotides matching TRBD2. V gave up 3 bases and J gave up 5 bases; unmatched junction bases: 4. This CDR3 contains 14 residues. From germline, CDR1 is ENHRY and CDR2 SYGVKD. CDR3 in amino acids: CAISDSGRDNEQFF. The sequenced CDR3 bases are TGTGCCATCAGTGATTCAGGGAGGGACAATGAG.

The sequenced part of the CDR3 DNA is TGTGCCAGCAGCTCTGGACAGCTACAC. Its protein product is CASSSGQLH. The full CDR3 protein reads CASSSGQLHYTF. The gene calls are TRBV7-9 and TRBJ1-2; D might be TRBD1 (6 bases). The missing CDR3 end, 3 residues past where the read stops, is filled in from the germline J gene. Germline V gene data show CDR1 as SEHNR and CDR2 as FQNEAQ (reference sequence). CDR3 length equals 12 residues. Using reference TRBV7-9 and TRBJ1-2 for the parts outside the CDR3, the full variable domain is DTGVSQNPRHKITKRGQNVTFRCDPISEHNRLYWYRQTLGQGPEFLTYFQNEAQLEKSRLLSDRFSAERPKGSFSTLEIQRTEQGDSAMYLCASSSGQLHYTFGSGTRLTVV.

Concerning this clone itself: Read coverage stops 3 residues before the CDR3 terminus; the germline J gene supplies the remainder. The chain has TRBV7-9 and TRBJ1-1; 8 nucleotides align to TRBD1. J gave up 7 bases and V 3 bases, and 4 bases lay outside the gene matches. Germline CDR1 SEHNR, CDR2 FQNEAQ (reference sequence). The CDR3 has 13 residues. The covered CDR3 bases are TGTGCCAGCAGCTTCCAGGGGGCCTTTGAA. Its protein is CASSFQGAFE. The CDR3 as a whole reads CASSFQGAFEAFF. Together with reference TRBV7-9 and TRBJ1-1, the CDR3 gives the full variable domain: DTGVSQNPRHKITKRGQNVTFRCDPISEHNRLYWYRQTLGQGPEFLTYFQNEAQLEKSRLLSDRFSAERPKGSFSTLEIQRTEQGDSAMYLCASSFQGAFEAFFGQGTRLTVV.

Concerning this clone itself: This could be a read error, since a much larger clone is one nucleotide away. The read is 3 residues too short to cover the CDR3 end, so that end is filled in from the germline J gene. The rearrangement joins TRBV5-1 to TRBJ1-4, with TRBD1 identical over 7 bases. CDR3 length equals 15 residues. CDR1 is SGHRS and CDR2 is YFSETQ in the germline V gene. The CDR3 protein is CASSPGQTGANVLFF. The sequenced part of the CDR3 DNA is TGCGCCAGCAGCCCGGGACAGACTGGGGCCAACGTA.

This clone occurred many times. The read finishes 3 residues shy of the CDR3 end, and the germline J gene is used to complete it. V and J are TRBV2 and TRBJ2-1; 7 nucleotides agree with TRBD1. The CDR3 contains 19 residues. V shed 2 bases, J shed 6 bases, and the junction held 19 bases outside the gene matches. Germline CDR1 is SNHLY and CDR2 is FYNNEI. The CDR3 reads CASSELGGQTFFSGNEQFF. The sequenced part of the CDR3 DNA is TGTGCCAGCAGTGAACTAGGGGGCCAGACGTTCTTCTCGGGCAATGAG.

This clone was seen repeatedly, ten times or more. The CDR3 region is CAWSPGDSPLHF. CDR3 DNA, as far as it was read: TGTGCCTGGAGTCCGGGGGATTCACCC. The chain combines TRBV30 with TRBJ1-6, with a weak D call TRBD1 (5 bases). The read gets to within 3 residues of the CDR3 end, and the germline J gene fills in the rest. CDR1 and CDR2 from the germline V gene are GTSNPN and SVGIG (reference sequence). The CDR3 covers 12 residues. V lost 2 bases to trimming and J lost 8 bases, with 7 bases between them.

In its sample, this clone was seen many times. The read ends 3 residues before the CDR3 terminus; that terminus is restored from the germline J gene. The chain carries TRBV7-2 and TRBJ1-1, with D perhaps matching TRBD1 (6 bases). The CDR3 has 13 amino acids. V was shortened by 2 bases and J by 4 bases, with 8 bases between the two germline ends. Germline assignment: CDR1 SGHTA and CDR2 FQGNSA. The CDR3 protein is CASSLTRGTEAFF. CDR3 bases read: TGTGCCAGCAGCTTAACCAGGGGCACTGAA. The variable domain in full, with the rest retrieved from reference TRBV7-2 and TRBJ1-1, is GAGVSQSPSNKVTEKGKDVELRCDPISGHTALYWYRQSLGQGLEFLIYFQGNSAPDKSGLPSDRFSAERTGGSVSTLTIQRTQQEDSAVYLCASSLTRGTEAFFGQGTRLTVV.

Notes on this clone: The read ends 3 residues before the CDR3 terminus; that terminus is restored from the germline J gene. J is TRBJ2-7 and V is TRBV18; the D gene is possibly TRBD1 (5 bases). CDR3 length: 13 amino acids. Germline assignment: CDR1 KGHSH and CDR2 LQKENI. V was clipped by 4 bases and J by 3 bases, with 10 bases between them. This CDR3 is CASSRGRSYEQYF. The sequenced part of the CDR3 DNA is TGTGCCAGCTCACGGGGCAGAAGCTACGAG. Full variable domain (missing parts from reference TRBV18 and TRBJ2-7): NAGVMQNPRHLVRRRGQEARLRCSPMKGHSHVYWYRQLPEEGLKFMVYLQKENIIDESGMPKERFSAEFPKEGPSILRIQQVVRGDSAAYFCASSRGRSYEQYFGPGTRLTVT.

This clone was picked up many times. The CDR3 loop is CASSSAGAPSNEQFF. The part of the CDR3 DNA that was read is TGTGCCAGCAGCTCGGCGGGCGCCCCATCCAATGAG. The chain links TRBV7-9 to TRBJ2-1; D perhaps matches TRBD2 (5 bases). The read comes to an end 3 residues before the CDR3 does, leaving the germline J gene to fill in the end. CDR1 is SEHNR, CDR2 FQNEAQ, per germline (reference sequence). The CDR3 contains 15 residues. V was trimmed by 4 bases and J by 6 bases, leaving 16 bases between them.

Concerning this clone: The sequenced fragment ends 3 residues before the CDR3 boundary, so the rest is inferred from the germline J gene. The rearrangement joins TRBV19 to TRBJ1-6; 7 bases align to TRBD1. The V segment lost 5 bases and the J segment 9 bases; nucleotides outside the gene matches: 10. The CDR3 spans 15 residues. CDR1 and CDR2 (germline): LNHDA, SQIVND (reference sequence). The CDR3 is CASSPKPGGGSPLHF. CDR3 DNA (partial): TGTGCCAGTAGTCCTAAACCAGGGGGAGGTTCACCC.

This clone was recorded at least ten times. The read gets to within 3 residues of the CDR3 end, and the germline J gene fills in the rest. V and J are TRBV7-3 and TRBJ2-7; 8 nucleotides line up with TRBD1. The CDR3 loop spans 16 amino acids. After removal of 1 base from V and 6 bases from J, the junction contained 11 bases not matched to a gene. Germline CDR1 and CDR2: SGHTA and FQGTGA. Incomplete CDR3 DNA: TGTGCCAGCAGCTTAAATCCCCGCGGGACAGGCGCCGAG. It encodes CASSLNPRGTGAE. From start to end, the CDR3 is CASSLNPRGTGAEQYF.

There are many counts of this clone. The CDR3 bases that were read are TGCAGTGCTAGTCTCACTAGCGGGGGGCAGACG. Translation: CSASLTSGGQT. The entire CDR3 reads CSASLTSGGQTQYF. The rearrangement links TRBV20-1 to TRBJ2-3; 12 nucleotides agree with TRBD2. The read ends 3 residues before the CDR3 terminus; that terminus is restored from the germline J gene. This CDR3 comprises 14 residues. Germline values: CDR1 DFQATT, CDR2 SNEGSKA (reference sequence).

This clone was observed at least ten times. The CDR3 reads CATQGAGISGSYNEQFF. CDR3 DNA, as far as it was read: TGTGCCACCCAAGGGGCGGGGATTTCGGGTTCCTACAATGAG. The chain recombines TRBV28 with TRBJ2-1; D possibly corresponds to TRBD2 (6 bases). The read ends 3 residues before the CDR3 terminus; that terminus is restored from the germline J gene. This CDR3 spans 17 amino acids. The V gene's germline CDR1 is MDHEN and CDR2 SYDVKM. V lost 10 bases to trimming and J lost 1 base, with 23 bases between them.

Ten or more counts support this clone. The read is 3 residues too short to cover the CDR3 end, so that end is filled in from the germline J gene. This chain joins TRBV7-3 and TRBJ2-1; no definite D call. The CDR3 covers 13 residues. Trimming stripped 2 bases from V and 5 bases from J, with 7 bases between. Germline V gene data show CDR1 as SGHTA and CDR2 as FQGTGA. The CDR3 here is CASSLAANNEQFF. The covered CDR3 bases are TGTGCCAGCAGCTTAGCGGCGAACAATGAG.